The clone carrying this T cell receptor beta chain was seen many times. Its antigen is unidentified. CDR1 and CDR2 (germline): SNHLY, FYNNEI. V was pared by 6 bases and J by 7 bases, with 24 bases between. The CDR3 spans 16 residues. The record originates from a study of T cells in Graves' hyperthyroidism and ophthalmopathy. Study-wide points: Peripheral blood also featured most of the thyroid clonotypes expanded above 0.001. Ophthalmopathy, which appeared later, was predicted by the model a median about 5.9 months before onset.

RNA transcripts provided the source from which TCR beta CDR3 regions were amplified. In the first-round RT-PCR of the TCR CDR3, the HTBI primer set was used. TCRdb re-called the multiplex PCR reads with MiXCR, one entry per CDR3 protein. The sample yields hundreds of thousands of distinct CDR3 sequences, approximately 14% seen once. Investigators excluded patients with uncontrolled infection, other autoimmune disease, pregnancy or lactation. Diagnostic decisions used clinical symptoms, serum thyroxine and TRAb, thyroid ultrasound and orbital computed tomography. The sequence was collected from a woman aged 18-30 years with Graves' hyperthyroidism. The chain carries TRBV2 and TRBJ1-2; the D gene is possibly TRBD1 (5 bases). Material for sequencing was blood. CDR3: CASRTAGGGTSFGYTF. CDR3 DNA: TGTGCCAGCAGGACAGCCGGTGGGGGGACGAGTTTTGGCTACACCTTC.